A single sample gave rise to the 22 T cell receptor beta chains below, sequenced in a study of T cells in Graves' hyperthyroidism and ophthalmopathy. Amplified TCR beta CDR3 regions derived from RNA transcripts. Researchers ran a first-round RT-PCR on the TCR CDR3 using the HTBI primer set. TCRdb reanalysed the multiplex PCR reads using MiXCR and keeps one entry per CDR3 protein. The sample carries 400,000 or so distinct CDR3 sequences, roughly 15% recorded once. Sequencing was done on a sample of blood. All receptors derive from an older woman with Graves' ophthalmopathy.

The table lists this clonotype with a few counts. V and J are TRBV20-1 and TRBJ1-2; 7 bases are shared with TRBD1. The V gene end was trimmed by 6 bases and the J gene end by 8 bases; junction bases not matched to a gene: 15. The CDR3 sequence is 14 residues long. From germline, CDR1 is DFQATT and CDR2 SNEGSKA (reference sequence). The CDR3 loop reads CSAPRQGGNAGYTF. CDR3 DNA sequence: TGCAGTGCCCCCAGACAGGGTGGCAATGCAGGCTACACCTTC.

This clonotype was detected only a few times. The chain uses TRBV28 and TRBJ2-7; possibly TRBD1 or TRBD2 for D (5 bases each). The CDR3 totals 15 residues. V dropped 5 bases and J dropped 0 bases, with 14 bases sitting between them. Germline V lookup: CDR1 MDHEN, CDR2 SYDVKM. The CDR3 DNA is TGTGCCAGCAGTCCCCCCGGGGCCGACTCCTACGAGCAGTACTTC. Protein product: CASSPPGADSYEQYF.

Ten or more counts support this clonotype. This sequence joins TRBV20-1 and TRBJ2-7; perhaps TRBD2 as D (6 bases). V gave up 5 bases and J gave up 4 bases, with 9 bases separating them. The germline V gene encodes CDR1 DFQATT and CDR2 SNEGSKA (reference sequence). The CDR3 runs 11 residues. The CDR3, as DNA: TGCAGTGCTTTAGCGGAGTACGAGCAGTACTTC. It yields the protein CSALAEYEQYF.

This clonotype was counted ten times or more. CDR3 amino acids: CASSENGNRANDEQYF. The CDR3 nucleotides read TGTGCCAGCAGTGAAAATGGGAACAGGGCTAACGACGAGCAGTACTTC. V usage is TRBV2 and J usage is TRBJ2-7; D is perhaps TRBD1 (6 bases). The CDR3 contains 16 residues. Per the germline V gene, CDR1 is SNHLY and CDR2 is FYNNEI. The V end lost 2 bases, the J end lost 5 bases, and 19 bases lay between the germline ends.

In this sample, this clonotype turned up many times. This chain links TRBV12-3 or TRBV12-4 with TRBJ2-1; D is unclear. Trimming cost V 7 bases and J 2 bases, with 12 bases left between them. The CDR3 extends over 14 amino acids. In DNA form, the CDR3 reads TGTGCCAGCACCTTAAGGACGGCCTACAATGAGCAGTTCTTC. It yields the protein CASTLRTAYNEQFF.

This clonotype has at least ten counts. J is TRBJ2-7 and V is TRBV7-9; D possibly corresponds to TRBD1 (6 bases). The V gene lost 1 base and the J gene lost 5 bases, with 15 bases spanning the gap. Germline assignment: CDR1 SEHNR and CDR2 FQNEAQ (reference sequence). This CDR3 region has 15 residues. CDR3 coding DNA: TGTGCCAGCAGCTTAGAAGGGGGACCCCTCAACGAGCAGTACTTC. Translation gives CASSLEGGPLNEQYF.

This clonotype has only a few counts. The CDR3 sequence is CASTPLDWVATGELFF. The CDR3 bases are TGTGCCAGCACCCCCCTGGATTGGGTGGCCACCGGGGAGCTGTTTTTT. The chain is built from TRBV7-2 and TRBJ2-2; D is uncertain. Trimming shortened V by 7 bases and J by 4 bases, and 19 bases separated the two germline ends. This CDR3 is 16 amino acids long. From germline, CDR1 is SGHTA and CDR2 FQGNSA.

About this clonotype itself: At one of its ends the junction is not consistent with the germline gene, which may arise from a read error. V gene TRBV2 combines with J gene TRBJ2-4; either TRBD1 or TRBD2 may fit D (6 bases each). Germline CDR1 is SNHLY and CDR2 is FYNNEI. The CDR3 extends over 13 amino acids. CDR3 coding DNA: TGTGCCAGCAGTGGGGGGGCCAAAGACATTCAGTACTTC. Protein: CASSGGAKDIQYF.

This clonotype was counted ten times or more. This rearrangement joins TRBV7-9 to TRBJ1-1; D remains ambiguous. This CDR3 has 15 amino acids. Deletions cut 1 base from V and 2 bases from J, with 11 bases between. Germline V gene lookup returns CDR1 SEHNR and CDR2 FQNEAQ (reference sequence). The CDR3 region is CASSLVAGRNTEAFF. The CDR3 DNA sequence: TGTGCCAGCAGCTTAGTTGCAGGACGTAACACTGAAGCTTTCTTT.

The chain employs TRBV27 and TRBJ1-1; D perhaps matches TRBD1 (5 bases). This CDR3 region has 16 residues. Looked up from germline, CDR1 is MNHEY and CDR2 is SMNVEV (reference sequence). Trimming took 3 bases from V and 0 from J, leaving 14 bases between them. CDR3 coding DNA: TGTGCCAGCAGTTTGGGTTTTGGGGGTCTGAACACTGAAGCTTTCTTT. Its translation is CASSLGFGGLNTEAFF.

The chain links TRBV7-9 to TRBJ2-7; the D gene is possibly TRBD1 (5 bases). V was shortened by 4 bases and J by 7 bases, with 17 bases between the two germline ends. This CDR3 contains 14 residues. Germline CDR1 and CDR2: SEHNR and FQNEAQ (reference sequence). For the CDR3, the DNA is TGTGCCAGCAGCTCGGGTCTCAGGGAAGGGGAGCAGTACTTC. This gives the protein CASSSGLREGEQYF.

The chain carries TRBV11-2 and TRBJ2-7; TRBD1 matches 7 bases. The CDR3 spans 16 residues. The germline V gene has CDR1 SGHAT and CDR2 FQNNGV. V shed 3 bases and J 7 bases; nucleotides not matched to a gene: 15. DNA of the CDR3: TGTGCCAGCAGCTTCCAGGTTGGGACAGCCTTGGGGGAGCAGTACTTC. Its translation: CASSFQVGTALGEQYF. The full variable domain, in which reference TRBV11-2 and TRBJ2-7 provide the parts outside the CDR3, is EAGVAQSPRYKIIEKRQSVAFWCNPISGHATLYWYQQILGQGPKLLIQFQNNGVVDDSQLPKDRFSAERLKGVDSTLKIQPAKLEDSAVYLCASSFQVGTALGEQYFGPGTRLTVT.

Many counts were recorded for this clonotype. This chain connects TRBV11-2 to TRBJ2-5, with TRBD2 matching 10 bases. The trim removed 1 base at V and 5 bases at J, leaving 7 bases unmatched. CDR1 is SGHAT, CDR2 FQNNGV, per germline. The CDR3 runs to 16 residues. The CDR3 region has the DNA TGTGCCAGCAGCTTAGTAAGCGGGAGGGCCGAGGAGACCCAGTACTTC. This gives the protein CASSLVSGRAEETQYF. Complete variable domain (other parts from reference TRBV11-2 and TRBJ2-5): EAGVAQSPRYKIIEKRQSVAFWCNPISGHATLYWYQQILGQGPKLLIQFQNNGVVDDSQLPKDRFSAERLKGVDSTLKIQPAKLEDSAVYLCASSLVSGRAEETQYFGPGTRLLVL.

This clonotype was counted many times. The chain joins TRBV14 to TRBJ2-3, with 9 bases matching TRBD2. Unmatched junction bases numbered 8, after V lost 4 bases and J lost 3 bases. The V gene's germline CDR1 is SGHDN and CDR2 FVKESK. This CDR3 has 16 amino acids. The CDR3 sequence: CASSLGAGGITDTQYF. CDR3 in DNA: TGTGCCAGCAGCCTCGGCGCGGGAGGGATAACAGATACGCAGTATTTT.

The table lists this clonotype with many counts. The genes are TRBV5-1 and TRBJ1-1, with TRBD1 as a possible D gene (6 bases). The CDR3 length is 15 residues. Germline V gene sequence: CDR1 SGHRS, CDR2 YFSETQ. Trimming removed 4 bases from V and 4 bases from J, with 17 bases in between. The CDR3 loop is CASSHKGGAVTEAFF. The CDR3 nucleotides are TGCGCCAGCAGCCACAAGGGGGGCGCCGTCACTGAAGCTTTCTTT.

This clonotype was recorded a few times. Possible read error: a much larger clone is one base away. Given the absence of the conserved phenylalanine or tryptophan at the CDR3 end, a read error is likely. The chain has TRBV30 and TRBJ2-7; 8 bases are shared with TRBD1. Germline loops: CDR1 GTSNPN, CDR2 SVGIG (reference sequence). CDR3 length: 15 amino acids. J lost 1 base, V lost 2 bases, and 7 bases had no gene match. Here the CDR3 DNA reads TGTGCCTGGAGTCCCGGGGACAGGTTATCCTACGAGCAGTACCTC. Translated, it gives CAWSPGDRLSYEQYL.

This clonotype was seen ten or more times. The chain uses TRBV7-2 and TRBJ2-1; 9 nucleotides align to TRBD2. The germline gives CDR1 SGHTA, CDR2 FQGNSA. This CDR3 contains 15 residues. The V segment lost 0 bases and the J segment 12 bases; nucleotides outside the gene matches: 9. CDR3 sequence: CASSLARTSETGQFF. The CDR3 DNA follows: TGTGCCAGCAGCTTAGCTCGGACTAGCGAGACGGGGCAGTTCTTC.

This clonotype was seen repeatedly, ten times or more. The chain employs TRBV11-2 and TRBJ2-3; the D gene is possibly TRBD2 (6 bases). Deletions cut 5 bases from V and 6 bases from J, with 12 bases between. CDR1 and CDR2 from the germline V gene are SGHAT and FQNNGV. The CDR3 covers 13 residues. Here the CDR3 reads CASSTGAADTQYF. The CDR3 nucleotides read TGTGCCAGCAGCACGGGAGCGGCGGATACGCAGTATTTT. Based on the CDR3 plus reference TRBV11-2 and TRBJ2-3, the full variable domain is EAGVAQSPRYKIIEKRQSVAFWCNPISGHATLYWYQQILGQGPKLLIQFQNNGVVDDSQLPKDRFSAERLKGVDSTLKIQPAKLEDSAVYLCASSTGAADTQYFGPGTRLTVL.

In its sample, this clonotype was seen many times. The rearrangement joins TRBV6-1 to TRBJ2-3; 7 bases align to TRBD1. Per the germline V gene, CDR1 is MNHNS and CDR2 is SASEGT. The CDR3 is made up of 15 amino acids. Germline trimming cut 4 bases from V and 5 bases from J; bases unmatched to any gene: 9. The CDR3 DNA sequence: TGTGCCAGCAGTGTCCGACCGGACAGGAGAGATACGCAGTATTTT. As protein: CASSVRPDRRDTQYF.

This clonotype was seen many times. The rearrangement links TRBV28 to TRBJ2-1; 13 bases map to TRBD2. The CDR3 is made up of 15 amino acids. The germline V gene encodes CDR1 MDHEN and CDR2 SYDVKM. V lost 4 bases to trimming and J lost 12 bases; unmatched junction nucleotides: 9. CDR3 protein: CASSSGGLAGVGQFF. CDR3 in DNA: TGTGCCAGCAGTTCGGGCGGACTAGCGGGAGTGGGGCAGTTCTTC.

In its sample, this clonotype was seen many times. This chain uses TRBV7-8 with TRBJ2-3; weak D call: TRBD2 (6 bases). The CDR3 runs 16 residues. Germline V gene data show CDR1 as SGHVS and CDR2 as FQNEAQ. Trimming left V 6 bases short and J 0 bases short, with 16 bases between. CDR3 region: CASRTTGAGSTDTQYF. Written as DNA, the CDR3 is TGTGCCAGCAGAACTACGGGAGCGGGTAGCACAGATACGCAGTATTTT. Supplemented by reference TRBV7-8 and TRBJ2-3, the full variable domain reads GAGVSQSPRYKVAKRGQDVALRCDPISGHVSLFWYQQALGQGPEFLTYFQNEAQLDKSGLPSDRFFAERPEGSVSTLKIQRTQQEDSAVYLCASRTTGAGSTDTQYFGPGTRLTVL.

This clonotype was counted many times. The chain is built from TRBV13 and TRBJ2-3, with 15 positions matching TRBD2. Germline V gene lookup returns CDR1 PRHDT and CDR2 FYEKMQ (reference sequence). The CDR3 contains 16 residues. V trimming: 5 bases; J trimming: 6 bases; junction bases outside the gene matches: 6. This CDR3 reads CASSPPGLAGGDTQYF. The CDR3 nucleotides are TGTGCCAGCAGCCCTCCGGGACTAGCGGGAGGTGATACGCAGTATTTT.